Listed here are 29 T cell receptor beta chains from one sample, sequenced in a study of CD8+ T cells in alopecia areata. It was cDNA, reverse transcribed from extracted RNA, that served as the sequencing template. The protocol was immunoSEQ multiplex PCR, while the TCRdb copy is restricted to in-frame clones and leaves out a portion. The repertoire has 200,000 to 250,000 clones, around two fifths of them found once; the top ten carry 0.48%. Treatment: oral pan-JAK inhibitor, 5-10 mg twice daily. This sample comprised CD4+ T cells sorted from blood, obtained at approximately week 31, from a patient treated with tofacitinib. Receptors originate from a human donor with alopecia areata.

This clone occurred a few times. The rearrangement uses TRBV30 and TRBJ1-1; D is perhaps TRBD1 (5 bases). The length of the CDR3 is 14 residues. V lost 0 bases and J 5 bases, leaving 13 bases between the germline ends. Germline-derived CDR1 and CDR2 are GTSNPN and SVGIG (reference sequence). The CDR3 coding sequence is TGTGCCTGGAGTGTACTCGGGGGTCAGACTGAAGCTTTCTTT. Protein: CAWSVLGGQTEAFF.

The chain employs TRBV7-2 and TRBJ2-5; unclear D gene. V was pared by 1 base and J by 5 bases, with 8 bases between. The CDR3 runs to 13 residues. In germline, CDR1 is SGHTA, CDR2 FQGNSA. CDR3 nucleotides: TGTGCCAGCAGCTTAGAGGGTGCGGAGACCCAGTACTTC. It codes for CASSLEGAETQYF. Looking up the rest from reference TRBV7-2 and TRBJ2-5 gives the full variable domain: GAGVSQSPSNKVTEKGKDVELRCDPISGHTALYWYRQSLGQGLEFLIYFQGNSAPDKSGLPSDRFSAERTGGSVSTLTIQRTQQEDSAVYLCASSLEGAETQYFGPGTRLLVL.

This clone was counted between two and nine times. This rearrangement joins TRBV18 to TRBJ1-2; the D gene is possibly TRBD1 (5 bases). Deletions cut 3 bases from V and 0 bases from J, with 5 bases between. Germline lookup yields CDR1 KGHSH and CDR2 LQKENI. This CDR3 contains 13 residues. CDR3 DNA: TGTGCCAGCTCACCGACAGCTAACTATGGCTACACCTTC. Its protein product is CASSPTANYGYTF.

The J gene is TRBJ2-7, the V gene TRBV5-1, with no clear D. V was trimmed by 3 bases and J by 5 bases, leaving 15 bases between them. Germline V gene lookup returns CDR1 SGHRS and CDR2 YFSETQ. The CDR3 loop spans 14 amino acids. The CDR3 sequence is CASSYRYPEDEQYF. CDR3 bases: TGCGCCAGCAGCTACCGATACCCAGAGGACGAGCAGTACTTC.

This clone was found a few times. The gene calls are TRBV7-9 and TRBJ2-3; unclear D gene. This CDR3 has 12 residues. V was shortened by 10 bases and J by 0 bases, with 8 bases between the two germline ends. Germline lookup yields CDR1 SEHNR and CDR2 FQNEAQ (reference sequence). The CDR3 nucleotides read TGTGCCACCTCCGCTAGCACAGATACGCAGTATTTT. Protein product: CATSASTDTQYF.

The gene calls are TRBV6-5 and TRBJ1-1; D unclear. CDR1 is MNHEY, CDR2 SVGAGI, per germline. This CDR3 spans 13 amino acids. V lost 3 bases, J lost 0 bases, and 5 bases lay in between. The CDR3 spells CASSYTLNTEAFF. The CDR3 coding sequence is TGTGCCAGCAGTTATACGTTGAACACTGAAGCTTTCTTT.

As for this clone: Within the sample, other DNA sequences also encode this same CDR3. This chain uses TRBV20-1 with TRBJ2-1; D is undetermined. CDR3 length equals 11 residues. V lost 3 bases and J lost 6, with 6 bases in between. CDR1 is DFQATT and CDR2 is SNEGSKA in the germline V gene (reference sequence). The CDR3, as DNA: TGCAGTGCTAGGTGGCTCAATGAGCAGTTCTTC. Translated: CSARWLNEQFF.

About this clone itself: Different DNA sequences within this sample yield the same CDR3. The gene calls are TRBV5-1 and TRBJ2-7; no firm D call. The CDR3 spans 12 residues. CDR1 and CDR2 from the germline V gene are SGHRS and YFSETQ. The V end lost 5 bases, the J end lost 0 bases, and 6 bases lay between the germline ends. The CDR3 loop is CASSLSSYEQYF. DNA of the CDR3: TGCGCCAGCAGTTTGTCCTCCTACGAGCAGTACTTC.

The chain joins TRBV29-1 to TRBJ1-4; 8 bases fit TRBD1. The V gene's germline CDR1 is SQVTM and CDR2 ANQGSEA. V was clipped by 7 bases and J by 8 bases; unmatched bases: 6. This CDR3 comprises 12 residues. The CDR3 coding sequence is TGCAGCGCCGGACAGGGAAACGAAAAACTGTTTTTT. Translating it yields CSAGQGNEKLFF.

This clone was detected a few times. The rearrangement uses TRBV7-9 and TRBJ2-2; 9 bases line up with TRBD1. This CDR3 has 15 residues. With 4 bases clipped from V and 9 bases from J, the junction kept 9 bases outside the gene matches. Germline-derived CDR1 and CDR2 are SEHNR and FQNEAQ (reference sequence). In nucleotides, the CDR3 is TGTGCCAGCAGCTCCGGGACAGGGAAGCGGAGGGAGCTGTTTTTT. Its translation: CASSSGTGKRRELFF.

This clone appeared a few times. The rearrangement uses TRBV7-8 and TRBJ2-7; possibly TRBD2 for D (6 bases). The CDR3 loop spans 14 amino acids. V was shortened by 5 bases and J by 3 bases, with 14 bases between the two germline ends. Per germline, CDR1 SGHVS and CDR2 FQNEAQ. CDR3 nucleotide sequence: TGTGCCAGCAGCCCGGCCGGGGGAAACTACGAGCAGTACTTC. This codes for CASSPAGGNYEQYF.

In its sample, this clone was seen once. The V and J genes are TRBV9 and TRBJ2-3, with TRBD1 as a possible D gene (5 bases). Germline values: CDR1 SGDLS, CDR2 YYNGEE. The V end lost 3 bases, the J end lost 4 bases, and 15 bases lay between the germline ends. This CDR3 has 15 residues. The CDR3, as DNA: TGTGCCAGCAGCGAGGGGCGAGCGCAGTCAGATACGCAGTATTTT. This gives the protein CASSEGRAQSDTQYF.

This chain links TRBV5-1 with TRBJ2-5; 8 positions agree with TRBD1. V gave up 3 bases and J gave up 5 bases; unmatched junction bases: 3. Germline-derived CDR1 and CDR2 are SGHRS and YFSETQ. CDR3 length: 13 residues. The chain's CDR3 is CASSYRDRETQYF. The CDR3 DNA follows: TGCGCCAGCAGCTACCGGGACAGGGAGACCCAGTACTTC.

The chain joins TRBV15 to TRBJ2-6; D not certain. Trimming stripped 1 base from V and 1 base from J, with 8 bases between. CDR1 is LNHNV, CDR2 YYDKDF, per germline (reference sequence). This CDR3 is built from 16 residues. CDR3 coding DNA: TGTGCCACCAGCAGAGGAGAAGGGTCTGGGGCCAACGTCCTGACTTTC. This encodes CATSRGEGSGANVLTF.

This clone was seen a few times. This chain links TRBV9 with TRBJ2-1; D is possibly TRBD1 (5 bases). Trimming took 3 bases from V and 5 from J, leaving 9 bases between them. Germline V gives CDR1 SGDLS, CDR2 YYNGEE. The CDR3 loop spans 13 amino acids. CDR3 sequence (DNA): TGTGCCAGCAGCGCGACAGTTCACAATGAGCAGTTCTTC. This translates into CASSATVHNEQFF.

This chain uses TRBV7-9 with TRBJ1-2; TRBD1 matches 10 bases. The germline V gene has CDR1 SEHNR and CDR2 FQNEAQ (reference sequence). The CDR3 is 12 amino acids. The ends lost 5 bases at V and 11 bases at J; junction bases unmatched: 5. The CDR3 loop reads CASSGTGVGYTF. CDR3 coding DNA: TGTGCCAGCAGCGGGACAGGGGTTGGGTACACCTTC.

The chain links TRBV2 to TRBJ2-3; D remains unclear. Germline V lookup: CDR1 SNHLY, CDR2 FYNNEI. The CDR3 is 16 amino acids. The V end was cut by 7 bases, the J end by 6 bases, with 23 bases between. CDR3 DNA: TGTGCCAGCATTCGCCCCATGACACTCAGCTCGGATACGCAGTATTTT. It specifies CASIRPMTLSSDTQYF.

The genes are TRBV18 and TRBJ1-1; D remains ambiguous. Germline-derived CDR1 and CDR2 are KGHSH and LQKENI. Trimming pared 3 bases from V and 8 bases from J, leaving 10 bases between. The CDR3 is 12 amino acids. The CDR3 nucleotides read TGTGCCAGCTCACCGCGTGAGACAGAAGCTTTCTTT. The encoded protein is CASSPRETEAFF.

The V gene is TRBV5-1, the J gene TRBJ1-2, with D possibly being TRBD1 (6 bases). Trimming cost V 0 bases and J 6 bases, with 15 bases left between them. Germline V CDR1 and CDR2: SGHRS, YFSETQ. The CDR3 covers 15 residues. DNA for the CDR3: TGCGCCAGCAGCTTGGCCTTGGGGGGCGCGGATGGCTACACCTTC. Translation: CASSLALGGADGYTF.

The chain couples TRBV29-1 to TRBJ1-1; perhaps TRBD1 as D (5 bases). The germline V gene has CDR1 SQVTM and CDR2 ANQGSEA. The CDR3 totals 11 residues. V lost 6 bases and J 8 bases, leaving 13 bases between the germline ends. CDR3 in amino acids: CSVGETGEAFF. The CDR3 DNA reads as TGCAGCGTGGGGGAGACGGGAGAAGCTTTCTTT.

The chain couples TRBV5-1 to TRBJ1-2; D is perhaps TRBD1 (5 bases). This CDR3 is built from 14 residues. CDR1 is SGHRS, CDR2 YFSETQ, per germline. With 4 bases removed from V and 2 bases from J, the gap between germline ends came to 12 bases. The CDR3 coding sequence is TGCGCCAGCAGCCCGGGACTGAACAACTATGGCTACACCTTC. Translated, it gives CASSPGLNNYGYTF.

This chain's CDR3 is CASSVARGNTEAFF. CDR3 DNA sequence: TGTGCCAGCAGCGTAGCACGGGGGAACACTGAAGCTTTCTTT. The chain has TRBV9 and TRBJ1-1, with no clear D. This CDR3 is 14 amino acids long. V was cut by 0 bases and J by 1 base, with 7 bases left in between. Germline CDR1 reads SGDLS; CDR2 reads YYNGEE.

This clone came up many times. The CDR3 region is CAISTAVTDTQYF. CDR3 nucleotides: TGTGCCATCAGTACGGCGGTCACAGATACGCAGTATTTT. V is TRBV10-3 and J is TRBJ2-3; D call uncertain. Per germline, CDR1 ENHRY and CDR2 SYGVKD. Trimming left V 5 bases short and J 2 bases short, with 8 bases between. The CDR3 sequence is 13 residues long.

This clone was seen more than once but under ten times. This chain links TRBV9 with TRBJ1-1; 7 bases fit TRBD1. Germline V gene sequence: CDR1 SGDLS, CDR2 YYNGEE. The CDR3 is 13 residues long. V trimming: 2 bases; J trimming: 3 bases; junction bases outside the gene matches: 1. As DNA, the CDR3 is TGTGCCAGCAGCGTTCAGGGGGACACTGAAGCTTTCTTT. Translation: CASSVQGDTEAFF.

This chain joins TRBV18 and TRBJ1-2, with D unresolved. The length of the CDR3 is 17 residues. The germline V gene has CDR1 KGHSH and CDR2 LQKENI. Trimming left V 3 bases short and J 1 base short, with 18 bases between. CDR3 DNA: TGTGCCAGCTCACCCTTCGTGTCGGGAGGTGATAACTATGGCTACACCTTC. Its translation: CASSPFVSGGDNYGYTF.

The chain has TRBV30 and TRBJ1-2, with 9 nucleotides matching TRBD1. Germline CDR1 is GTSNPN and CDR2 is SVGIG (reference sequence). CDR3 length equals 12 residues. CDR3 DNA: TGTGCTGGAACAGGGGGCATGGGTGGCTACACCTTC. Protein sequence: CAGTGGMGGYTF.

In the case of this clone: Within the sample, other DNA sequences also encode this same CDR3. The rearrangement links TRBV5-1 to TRBJ1-1; perhaps TRBD1 as D (6 bases). Germline CDR1 reads SGHRS; CDR2 reads YFSETQ. This CDR3 contains 15 residues. V gave up 0 bases and J gave up 3 bases, with 12 bases separating them. The DNA of the CDR3 is TGCGCCAGCAGCTTGGTGGGGGGCAAGGACACTGAAGCTTTCTTT. Its protein is CASSLVGGKDTEAFF. Based on the CDR3 plus reference TRBV5-1 and TRBJ1-1, the full variable domain is KAGVTQTPRYLIKTRGQQVTLSCSPISGHRSVSWYQQTPGQGLQFLFEYFSETQRNKGNFPGRFSGRQFSNSRSEMNVSTLELGDSALYLCASSLVGGKDTEAFFGQGTRLTVV.

The chain combines TRBV7-9 with TRBJ1-1, with 7 nucleotides matching TRBD1. V trimming: 5 bases; J trimming: 5 bases; junction bases outside the gene matches: 8. This CDR3 spans 14 amino acids. Germline CDR1 SEHNR, CDR2 FQNEAQ (reference sequence). The CDR3 region is CASSQTGDGTEAFF. The CDR3 nucleotides are TGTGCCAGCAGCCAAACAGGGGACGGAACTGAAGCTTTCTTT.

The chain employs TRBV5-6 and TRBJ2-7, with 10 bases that match TRBD2. CDR3 size: 15 residues. Trimming at V came to 0 bases and at J to 4 bases, leaving 4 bases not matched to a gene. Germline lookup yields CDR1 SGHDT and CDR2 YYEEEE. CDR3 coding DNA: TGTGCCAGCAGCTTGGCCGTAGCGGGAGGTTACGAGCAGTACTTC. This sequence encodes CASSLAVAGGYEQYF.